A selection of T cell receptor beta chains follows, all from one sample in a study of shared clonotypes between healthy human individuals. Libraries were prepared by immunoSEQ multiplex PCR; TCRdb keeps only in-frame clonotypes and omits some of them. This sample has approximately 1.4 million clones, with nearly 99% found just once. Specimen: naive CD4+ T cells sorted from blood. These receptors originate from a man aged 25 to 40 in good health. Both conserved end residues are trimmed from each CDR3.

j_gene | v_gene | CDR3aa
TRBJ2-1 | TRBV28 | ASKGTSQYNEQF
TRBJ2-2 | TRBV10-3 | AASGTLNTGELF
TRBJ2-1 | TRBV9 | ASSVVSGSYNEQF
TRBJ2-7 | TRBV4-2 | ASSLRQGESYEQY
TRBJ2-3 | TRBV7-2 | ASTSSGRYTDTQY
TRBJ1-1 | TRBV9 | ASSVDWNTEAF
TRBJ1-5 | TRBV27 | ASSFLPAPEPQH
TRBJ2-5 | TRBV18 | ASSPTGEETQY
TRBJ1-1 | TRBV29-1 | SVVRKMNTEAF
TRBJ2-3 | TRBV11-2 | ASSLELAGSGTDTQY
TRBJ1-1 | TRBV15 | ATSRDSTEAF
TRBJ1-5 | TRBV27 | ASSSRVKDQPQH
TRBJ2-2 | TRBV27 | ASSKYRAGTGELF
TRBJ2-7 | TRBV10-3 | AIRGRDTNSYEQY
TRBJ2-7 | TRBV5-1 | ASSLGELDEQY
TRBJ1-1 | TRBV6-1 | ASKTDRGTVDF
TRBJ2-1 | TRBV7-8 | ASSQGLYNEQF
TRBJ1-1 | TRBV5-1 | ASSRTGGAMNTEAF
TRBJ2-7 | TRBV11-2 | ASSILAGGYEQY
TRBJ2-7 | TRBV2 | ASSELAGVYEQY
TRBJ2-7 | TRBV18 | ASSPIKRSGVSEQY
TRBJ2-5 | TRBV27 | ASSWLAGAETQY
TRBJ1-1 | TRBV27 | ASSLGAEAF
TRBJ2-2 | TRBV6-1 | ASSGPLRAGELF
TRBJ2-1 | TRBV7-9 | ASSLKAGGSNEQF
TRBJ2-1 | TRBV29-1 | SGLSGRAPYNEQF
TRBJ2-7 | TRBV6-1 | ATRGGHYEQY
TRBJ1-2 | TRBV29-1 | SVEGLEGYT
TRBJ1-2 | TRBV5-1 | ASSLEGIETNGYT
TRBJ2-3 | TRBV7-6 | ASSLAVAGAGDTQY
TRBJ2-4 | TRBV30 | AWSVTRNGNIQY
TRBJ1-2 | TRBV28 | ASGERGHLGYT
TRBJ1-5 | TRBV7-8 | ASSSSSRGPNQPQH
TRBJ2-1 | TRBV5-1 | ASSFGDRGQYYEQF
TRBJ2-7 | TRBV4-1 | ASSLGTSGNFYEQY
TRBJ2-3 | TRBV5-6 | ASRTEAGPTDTQY
TRBJ2-1 | TRBV11-2 | ASSLAGAHSYNEQF
TRBJ1-4 | TRBV10-3 | AIRPRGDNEKLF
TRBJ2-1 | TRBV27 | ASSLDPRLDEQF
TRBJ2-1 | TRBV19 | ASSGGDRVYNEQF
TRBJ1-1 | TRBV29-1 | SVAQTEAF
TRBJ1-1 | TRBV6-1 | ASSMSSGAF
TRBJ2-3 | TRBV5-1 | ASSLLSDTQY
TRBJ1-2 | TRBV5-6 | ASSLPGRIGGYT
TRBJ2-7 | TRBV18 | ASSSGQGRYEQY
TRBJ2-3 | TRBV30 | GTDTQY
TRBJ1-2 | TRBV27 | ASSSTGGGYGYT
TRBJ1-2 | TRBV5-6 | ASSPRNYGYT